A single sample is the source of the 29 T cell receptor beta chains below, sequenced in a study of CD8 T cells in ankylosing spondylitis. One entry per CDR3 protein results from TCRdb running MiXCR on the 5' RACE reads. The sample has roughly 68,000 distinct CDR3 sequences, about 6.2% seen once. Sequenced sample: synovial fluid, either unsorted or a sorted T cell fraction (not recorded which). These receptor sequences come from a male donor with ankylosing spondylitis.

The J gene is TRBJ2-7, the V gene TRBV20-1; D possibly uses TRBD1 or TRBD2 (6 bases each). The CDR3 loop spans 12 amino acids. The ends were cut back, 5 bases at V and 4 bases at J, with 12 bases in the middle. The germline V gene encodes CDR1 DFQATT and CDR2 SNEGSKA (reference sequence). DNA of the CDR3: TGCAGTGCTCCTAGAGGGGGGTACGAGCAGTACTTC. Encoded protein: CSAPRGGYEQYF.

This clonotype has at least ten counts. The junction differs from germline at one of its ends, possibly a read error. The V gene is TRBV7-9, the J gene TRBJ2-1; D is ambiguous. CDR3 length: 14 amino acids. Germline values: CDR1 SEHNR, CDR2 FQNEAQ (reference sequence). The CDR3 sequence is CASSLDHSYNEQFF. The CDR3 DNA reads as TGTGCCAGCAGTTTAGATCACAGCTACAATGAGCAGTTCTTC.

Many counts were recorded for this clonotype. The chain couples TRBV29-1 to TRBJ1-1, with a tentative D call TRBD1 (5 bases). This CDR3 spans 12 amino acids. V was clipped by 2 bases and J by 8 bases, with 12 bases between them. Germline V CDR1 and CDR2: SQVTM, ANQGSEA. CDR3 loop: CSVEQGEREAFF. CDR3 coding DNA: TGCAGCGTTGAACAGGGTGAAAGGGAAGCTTTCTTT.

This clonotype was observed at least ten times. V usage is TRBV28 and J usage is TRBJ1-2; 12 bases align to TRBD1. In germline, CDR1 is MDHEN, CDR2 SYDVKM. The trim removed 6 bases at V and 7 bases at J, leaving 9 bases unmatched. The CDR3 is 15 amino acids. CDR3 sequence: CASSPGTGGRGGYTF. CDR3 in DNA: TGTGCCAGCAGCCCCGGGACAGGGGGCAGGGGTGGCTACACCTTC.

This clonotype was seen repeatedly, ten times or more. The chain recombines TRBV28 with TRBJ2-2, with D possibly matching TRBD2 (6 bases). Germline V gene lookup returns CDR1 MDHEN and CDR2 SYDVKM. The CDR3 spans 13 residues. V dropped 6 bases and J dropped 5 bases, with 10 bases sitting between them. In nucleotides, the CDR3 is TGTGCCAGCAGACTGGGGGGAACCGGGGAGCTGTTTTTT. It codes for CASRLGGTGELFF.

This clonotype has a count of ten or more. This chain connects TRBV2 to TRBJ2-1, with unresolved D. Germline assignment: CDR1 SNHLY and CDR2 FYNNEI. This CDR3 spans 13 amino acids. V was clipped by 6 bases and J by 4 bases, with 10 bases between them. The DNA for the CDR3 is TGTGCCAGCAGCCGACAACTATACAATGAGCAGTTCTTC. It translates to CASSRQLYNEQFF.

This clonotype has just a few counts. This chain connects TRBV7-6 to TRBJ2-1, with D perhaps matching TRBD2 (5 bases). Germline V gives CDR1 SGHVS, CDR2 FNYEAQ. The germline V and J ends were trimmed by 5 bases and 7 bases, with 18 bases remaining between them. This CDR3 has 15 amino acids. The CDR3 sequence: CASSLGATSPNEQFF. The CDR3 DNA reads TGTGCCAGCAGCCTGGGAGCGACCAGCCCTAATGAGCAGTTCTTC.

In this sample, this clonotype turned up many times. This chain uses TRBV12-3 or TRBV12-4 with TRBJ2-2; D may be TRBD1 or TRBD2 (5 bases each). V shed 5 bases and J shed 7 bases, with 14 bases lying between them. This CDR3 comprises 14 residues. The DNA for the CDR3 is TGTGCCAGCAGTCCCGGGACCCACATCGGGGAGCTGTTTTTT. Translating it yields CASSPGTHIGELFF.

This clonotype was counted many times. The chain links TRBV28 to TRBJ2-3; D possibly corresponds to TRBD2 (6 bases). In germline, CDR1 is MDHEN, CDR2 SYDVKM. This CDR3 comprises 17 residues. Trimming took off 1 base at V and 5 bases at J, with 19 bases between the two ends. This chain's CDR3 is CASSLSGDSKGKDTQYF. CDR3 nucleotide sequence: TGTGCCAGCAGTTTATCTGGGGACTCCAAAGGAAAAGATACGCAGTATTTT.

This clonotype was seen at least ten times. The chain has TRBV6-1 and TRBJ2-1; D may match TRBD1 or TRBD2 (5 bases each). The CDR3 is made up of 16 amino acids. Germline CDR1 MNHNS, CDR2 SASEGT. The ends were cut back, 3 bases at V and 0 bases at J, with 12 bases in the middle. The CDR3 bases are TGTGCCAGCAGTGACCCCCCAGGGAGCTCCTACAATGAGCAGTTCTTC. Translating it yields CASSDPPGSSYNEQFF.

This clonotype has ten or more counts. The chain has TRBV5-1 and TRBJ2-7; D is undetermined. CDR1 and CDR2 from the germline V gene are SGHRS and YFSETQ. The CDR3 spans 14 residues. V was clipped by 4 bases and J by 2 bases, with 13 bases between them. This CDR3 reads CASSPRRRTYEQYF. CDR3 coding DNA: TGCGCCAGCAGCCCCCGGCGCAGAACCTACGAGCAGTACTTC.

The CDR3 is CASSLVRQDYEQYF. CDR3 sequence (DNA): TGTGCCAGCAGCTTGGTGCGACAGGACTACGAGCAGTACTTC. This chain connects TRBV5-6 to TRBJ2-7; D is possibly TRBD1 (6 bases). Germline V CDR1 and CDR2: SGHDT, YYEEEE. The length of the CDR3 is 14 residues. V was trimmed by 0 bases and J by 3 bases, leaving 10 bases between them.

The rearrangement joins TRBV11-2 to TRBJ2-5, with 16 bases matching TRBD2. Germline V gene data show CDR1 as SGHAT and CDR2 as FQNNGV. V lost 5 bases to trimming and J lost 5 bases; unmatched junction nucleotides: 8. This CDR3 contains 17 residues. Here the CDR3 reads CASSPVGLAGGLETQYF. The CDR3 DNA follows: TGTGCCAGCAGCCCCGTGGGACTAGCGGGAGGGCTGGAGACCCAGTACTTC. The full variable domain, its missing parts supplied by reference TRBV11-2 and TRBJ2-5, is EAGVAQSPRYKIIEKRQSVAFWCNPISGHATLYWYQQILGQGPKLLIQFQNNGVVDDSQLPKDRFSAERLKGVDSTLKIQPAKLEDSAVYLCASSPVGLAGGLETQYFGPGTRLLVL.

This chain uses TRBV27 with TRBJ2-2; TRBD1 matches at 8 bases. V was clipped by 5 bases and J by 0 bases; unmatched bases: 8. The length of the CDR3 is 17 residues. Germline CDR1 reads MNHEY; CDR2 reads SMNVEV (reference sequence). The chain's CDR3 is CASSPMDRASNTGELFF. The CDR3, as DNA: TGTGCCAGCAGTCCCATGGACAGGGCGTCGAACACCGGGGAGCTGTTTTTT.

In its sample, this clonotype was seen many times. The V call is TRBV28, the J call TRBJ1-2, with 8 bases that match TRBD1. Germline assignment: CDR1 MDHEN and CDR2 SYDVKM. The CDR3 is 14 amino acids. The V and J ends lost 8 bases and 4 bases, in that order; junction bases with no gene match: 9. The CDR3 DNA is TGTGCCAGCCGCAGAAACAGGGGGGTCTATGGCTACACCTTC. Protein product: CASRRNRGVYGYTF.

This clonotype was picked up many times. This chain uses TRBV29-1 with TRBJ2-1, with 7 bases fitting TRBD2. CDR1 is SQVTM, CDR2 ANQGSEA, per germline. V lost 4 bases, J lost 9 bases, and 9 bases stayed unmatched. This CDR3 is 13 amino acids long. CDR3 amino acids: CSVAPREGGEQFF. The CDR3 nucleotides read TGCAGCGTTGCCCCTAGGGAGGGTGGTGAGCAGTTCTTC.

This clonotype was detected only a few times. The chain joins TRBV11-3 to TRBJ2-5; 12 bases are shared with TRBD2. With V trimmed by 5 bases and J by 3 bases, 7 bases remained unmatched. The germline V gene encodes CDR1 SGHNT and CDR2 YENEEA. The CDR3 is 16 residues long. Written as DNA, the CDR3 is TGTGCCAGCAGCCCCCGACTAGCGGGAGCCGAAGAGACCCAGTACTTC. The encoded protein is CASSPRLAGAEETQYF.

At least ten counts were recorded for this clonotype. This rearrangement joins TRBV7-3 to TRBJ2-3; 7 bases agree with TRBD2. The CDR3 has 16 amino acids. The germline gives CDR1 SGHTA, CDR2 FQGTGA. The V segment lost 0 bases and the J segment 0 bases; nucleotides outside the gene matches: 3. CDR3 protein: CASSLTGTISTDTQYF. For the CDR3, the DNA is TGTGCCAGCAGCTTAACAGGGACTATTAGCACAGATACGCAGTATTTT. Based on the CDR3 plus reference TRBV7-3 and TRBJ2-3, the full variable domain is GAGVSQTPSNKVTEKGKYVELRCDPISGHTALYWYRQSLGQGPEFLIYFQGTGAADDSGLPNDRFFAVRPEGSVSTLKIQRTERGDSAVYLCASSLTGTISTDTQYFGPGTRLTVL.

This clonotype was counted between two and nine times. The J gene is TRBJ2-7, the V gene TRBV20-1, with 8 bases aligning to TRBD1. The CDR3 length is 12 residues. V shed 4 bases, J shed 4 bases, and the junction held 3 bases outside the gene matches. Germline V CDR1 and CDR2: DFQATT, SNEGSKA (reference sequence). CDR3 sequence: CSATGQGYEQYF. Written as DNA, the CDR3 is TGCAGTGCTACCGGACAGGGTTACGAGCAGTACTTC.

The sample holds many counts of this clonotype. In nucleotides, the CDR3 is TGTGCCAGCAGCATTACAGGGAATAGCAATCAGCCCCAGCATTTT. Protein product: CASSITGNSNQPQHF. This sequence joins TRBV9 and TRBJ1-5; D is perhaps TRBD1 (6 bases). This CDR3 is built from 15 residues. Germline V gene lookup returns CDR1 SGDLS and CDR2 YYNGEE. V lost 4 bases, J lost 0 bases, and 11 bases lay in between.

On this clonotype itself: This sequence may be a read error, since a much larger clone differs from it by one base. This sequence joins TRBV7-9 and TRBJ1-2; D is unresolved. This CDR3 is 13 amino acids long. CDR1 and CDR2 from the germline V gene are SEHNR and FQNEAQ (reference sequence). V was shortened by 1 base and J by 2 bases, with 5 bases between the two germline ends. The chain's CDR3 is CASSLDGNYGYTF. The CDR3 region has the DNA TGTGCCAGCAGCTTAGACGGGAACTATGGCTACACCTTC. Supplemented by reference TRBV7-9 and TRBJ1-2, the full variable domain reads DTGVSQNPRHKITKRGQNVTFRCDPISEHNRLYWYRQTLGQGPEFLTYFQNEAQLEKSRLLSDRFSAERPKGSFSTLEIQRTEQGDSAMYLCASSLDGNYGYTFGSGTRLTVV.

The chain uses TRBV28 and TRBJ2-2; TRBD2 agrees at 9 bases. This CDR3 contains 15 residues. After removal of 6 bases from V and 6 bases from J, the junction contained 8 bases not matched to a gene. Germline loops: CDR1 MDHEN, CDR2 SYDVKM. The CDR3 sequence: CASRPTSGWAGELFF. CDR3 coding DNA: TGTGCCAGCAGACCCACTAGCGGGTGGGCCGGGGAGCTGTTTTTT.

The J gene is TRBJ2-6, the V gene TRBV7-7; D assignment may be TRBD1 or TRBD2 (5 bases each). Germline CDR1 SSHAT, CDR2 FNYEAQ (reference sequence). CDR3 length: 19 amino acids. The V gene lost 1 base and the J gene lost 0 bases, with 16 bases spanning the gap. CDR3 sequence reads: CASSLGLTGGYSGANVLTF. As DNA, the CDR3 is TGTGCCAGCAGCTTAGGACTAACAGGCGGCTACTCTGGGGCCAACGTCCTGACTTTC.

This clonotype was counted ten times or more. The V call is TRBV28, the J call TRBJ1-5, with 10 positions matching TRBD1. The CDR3 sequence is 17 residues long. Germline CDR1 reads MDHEN; CDR2 reads SYDVKM. The junction had 8 bases not matched to a gene; V was cut back by 5 bases and J by 1 base. The CDR3 nucleotides are TGTGCCAGCAGTACCTGGGACAGGGGTCGGAGCAATCAGCCCCAGCATTTT. Protein product: CASSTWDRGRSNQPQHF.

This clonotype was counted ten times or more. This chain links TRBV12-3 or TRBV12-4 with TRBJ2-2; 13 nucleotides line up with TRBD2. CDR3 length: 16 residues. V trimming: 5 bases; J trimming: 5 bases; junction bases outside the gene matches: 5. CDR3 residues: CASSRLAGGRTGELFF. For the CDR3, the DNA is TGTGCCAGCAGTCGACTAGCGGGAGGCCGGACCGGGGAGCTGTTTTTT.

This clonotype has only a few counts. The rearrangement uses TRBV12-3 or TRBV12-4 and TRBJ2-7, with D perhaps matching TRBD2 (5 bases). V gave up 6 bases and J gave up 4 bases, with 19 bases separating them. The CDR3 consists of 15 residues. CDR3 protein: CASSPPSPGSYEQYF. CDR3 coding DNA: TGTGCCAGCAGCCCCCCATCCCCGGGAAGTTACGAGCAGTACTTC.

The sample holds a few counts of this clonotype. The chain is built from TRBV18 and TRBJ2-2; 12 nucleotides agree with TRBD1. Unmatched junction bases numbered 13, after V lost 5 bases and J lost 9 bases. Germline V gene sequence: CDR1 KGHSH, CDR2 LQKENI. This CDR3 comprises 17 residues. Written as DNA, the CDR3 is TGTGCCAGCTCATCCTTTCCGGGACAGGGGGCCTCCAGGGAGCTGTTTTTT. This sequence encodes CASSSFPGQGASRELFF.

This clonotype appeared many times. The V gene is TRBV5-1, the J gene TRBJ2-2; 11 nucleotides agree with TRBD2. V dropped 4 bases and J dropped 7; count of bases not matched to a gene: 9. This CDR3 contains 16 residues. Germline lookup yields CDR1 SGHRS and CDR2 YFSETQ. For the CDR3, the DNA is TGCGCCAGCAGCATAGCGGGAGGGCCCTTAAACGGGGAGCTGTTTTTT. Residues: CASSIAGGPLNGELFF.

This clonotype occurred a few times. The genes are TRBV7-3 and TRBJ2-7; TRBD2 aligns across 14 bases. The J segment lost 7 bases and the V segment lost 4 bases, leaving 9 bases of the junction unmatched. There are 16 residues in the CDR3. Germline V CDR1 and CDR2: SGHTA, FQGTGA. The chain's CDR3 is CASSSSGLAGVTEQYF. In DNA form, the CDR3 reads TGTGCCAGCAGCTCCTCGGGACTAGCGGGAGTAACGGAGCAGTACTTC.